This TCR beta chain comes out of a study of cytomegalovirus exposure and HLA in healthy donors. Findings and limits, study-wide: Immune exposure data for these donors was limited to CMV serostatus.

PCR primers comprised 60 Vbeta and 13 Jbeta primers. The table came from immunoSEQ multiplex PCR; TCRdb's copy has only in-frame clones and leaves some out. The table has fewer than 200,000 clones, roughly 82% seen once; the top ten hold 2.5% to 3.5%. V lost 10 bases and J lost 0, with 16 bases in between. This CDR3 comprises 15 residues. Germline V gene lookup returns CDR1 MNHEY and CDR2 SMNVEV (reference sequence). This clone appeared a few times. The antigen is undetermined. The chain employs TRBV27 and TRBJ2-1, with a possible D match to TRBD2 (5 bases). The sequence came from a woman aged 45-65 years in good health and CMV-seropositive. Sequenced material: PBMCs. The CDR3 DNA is TGTGCCACCAGACTCACGGGGAGCTCCTACAATGAGCAGTTCTTC. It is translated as CATRLTGSSYNEQFF.